Listed below are T cell receptor beta chains from one sample, sequenced in a study of blood T cell repertoires in COVID-19. Profiled with immunoSEQ multiplex PCR; TCRdb holds only in-frame clones, not every one. The repertoire has about 120,000 clones, 80% to 90% of them found once; the top ten carry about 8%. The sample was peripheral blood. Source of these receptors: a man aged 65 to 79 who had recovered from COVID-19. Each CDR3 is given with its conserved first and last residue. Fields, in order: J gene, V gene, clone size, D gene, CDR3 protein, CDR3 DNA. A D gene is named only where the DNA matches it firmly. Not every row has a clone size; where given, it reads once, few, many or a size class.

j_call: TRBJ1-2; v_call: TRBV7-9; clone_size: NA; d_call: TRBD1; cdr3_aa: CASSPGTGGAGYTF; cdr3_nt: TGTGCCAGCAGCCCCGGGACAGGGGGCGCGGGCTACACCTTC
j_call: TRBJ2-3; v_call: TRBV9; clone_size: NA; d_call: NA; cdr3_aa: CASSATASTDTQYF; cdr3_nt: TGTGCCAGCAGCGCGACAGCTAGCACAGATACGCAGTATTTT
j_call: TRBJ2-7; v_call: TRBV5-1; clone_size: NA; d_call: TRBD1; cdr3_aa: CASSYHQRQGPEQYF; cdr3_nt: TGCGCCAGCAGCTATCATCAACGACAGGGACCCGAGCAGTACTTC
j_call: TRBJ2-1; v_call: TRBV5-6; clone_size: NA; d_call: NA; cdr3_aa: CASSSPTGYNEQFF; cdr3_nt: TGTGCCAGCAGCTCGCCCACGGGCTACAATGAGCAGTTCTTC
j_call: TRBJ1-4; v_call: TRBV19; clone_size: NA; d_call: NA; cdr3_aa: CASKHGDGNNEKLFF; cdr3_nt: TGTGCCAGTAAACATGGAGACGGGAATAATGAAAAACTGTTTTTT
j_call: TRBJ2-5; v_call: TRBV7-2; clone_size: NA; d_call: TRBD2; cdr3_aa: CASSIKGSSGRTETQYF; cdr3_nt: TGTGCCAGCAGCATTAAGGGCTCTAGCGGGAGGACTGAGACCCAGTACTTC
j_call: TRBJ1-3; v_call: TRBV3-1/TRBV3-2; clone_size: NA; d_call: NA; cdr3_aa: CASSQDHSSGNTIYF; cdr3_nt: TGTGCCAGCAGCCAAGATCACTCCTCTGGAAACACCATATATTTT
j_call: TRBJ1-1; v_call: TRBV2; clone_size: once; d_call: NA; cdr3_aa: CASNGQMNTEAFF; cdr3_nt: TGTGCCAGCAACGGACAAATGAACACTGAAGCTTTCTTT
j_call: TRBJ2-1; v_call: TRBV24-1; clone_size: NA; d_call: NA; cdr3_aa: CATSDFEGGEQFF; cdr3_nt: TGTGCCACCAGTGATTTCGAAGGGGGTGAGCAGTTCTTC
j_call: TRBJ2-5; v_call: TRBV6-6; clone_size: NA; d_call: TRBD2; cdr3_aa: CASSYSRGETQYF; cdr3_nt: TGTGCCAGCAGTTACTCGCGGGGGGAGACCCAGTACTTC
j_call: TRBJ1-2; v_call: TRBV19; clone_size: NA; d_call: TRBD1; cdr3_aa: CASWTGANYGYTF; cdr3_nt: TGTGCCAGTTGGACAGGGGCAAACTATGGCTACACCTTC
j_call: TRBJ1-1; v_call: TRBV19; clone_size: once; d_call: NA; cdr3_aa: CASSETTGSRVIMNTEAFF; cdr3_nt: TGTGCCAGTAGTGAGACCACAGGATCCAGAGTAATCATGAACACTGAAGCTTTCTTT
j_call: TRBJ2-5; v_call: TRBV25-1; clone_size: NA; d_call: NA; cdr3_aa: CASSGSRTQYF; cdr3_nt: TGTGCCAGCAGTGGAAGCCGGACCCAGTACTTC
j_call: TRBJ2-7; v_call: TRBV5-4; clone_size: NA; d_call: NA; cdr3_aa: CASSLGGGEQYF; cdr3_nt: TGTGCCAGCAGCTTGGGGGGAGGCGAGCAGTACTTC
j_call: TRBJ1-2; v_call: TRBV10-2; clone_size: NA; d_call: TRBD1; cdr3_aa: CASSETGGTYGYTF; cdr3_nt: TGCGCCAGCAGTGAAACAGGGGGCACATATGGCTACACCTTC
j_call: TRBJ1-6; v_call: TRBV2; clone_size: NA; d_call: NA; cdr3_aa: CASTRSSYNSPLHF; cdr3_nt: TGTGCCAGCACCCGCAGCTCCTATAATTCACCCCTCCACTTT
j_call: TRBJ2-5; v_call: TRBV7-3; clone_size: NA; d_call: NA; cdr3_aa: CASSLIAWETQYF; cdr3_nt: TGTGCCAGCAGCTTAATAGCATGGGAGACCCAGTACTTC
j_call: TRBJ2-2; v_call: TRBV19; clone_size: once; d_call: TRBD1; cdr3_aa: CASSRLQGAGAGELFF; cdr3_nt: TGTGCCAGTAGTAGACTACAGGGGGCCGGGGCCGGGGAGCTGTTTTTT
j_call: TRBJ2-5; v_call: TRBV6-5; clone_size: once; d_call: NA; cdr3_aa: CASRGGVGETQYF; cdr3_nt: TGTGCCAGCCGAGGAGGGGTAGGAGAGACCCAGTACTTC
j_call: TRBJ1-1; v_call: TRBV10-3; clone_size: NA; d_call: TRBD1; cdr3_aa: CAISDSTKPTGTFF; cdr3_nt: TGTGCCATCAGTGACTCTACGAAGCCGACAGGGACTTTCTTT
j_call: TRBJ2-5; v_call: TRBV7-9; clone_size: NA; d_call: TRBD2; cdr3_aa: CASSLELAGGEMETQYF; cdr3_nt: TGTGCCAGCAGCTTAGAACTAGCGGGAGGAGAGATGGAGACCCAGTACTTC
j_call: TRBJ2-3; v_call: TRBV2; clone_size: NA; d_call: NA; cdr3_aa: CASRTVDRQYF; cdr3_nt: TGTGCCAGCAGGACAGTGGACCGGCAGTATTTT
j_call: TRBJ2-3; v_call: TRBV5-6; clone_size: NA; d_call: TRBD2; cdr3_aa: CASSLGGGSGDTQYF; cdr3_nt: TGTGCCAGCAGCTTAGGCGGGGGGAGCGGGGATACGCAGTATTTT
j_call: TRBJ2-6; v_call: TRBV5-4; clone_size: NA; d_call: NA; cdr3_aa: CASSKELNRAGANVLTF; cdr3_nt: TGTGCCAGCAGCAAAGAACTCAACAGGGCTGGGGCCAACGTCCTGACTTTC
j_call: TRBJ2-1; v_call: TRBV5-4; clone_size: few; d_call: TRBD2; cdr3_aa: CASSLGGTSSHNEQFF; cdr3_nt: TGTGCCAGCAGCTTGGGGGGGACTAGCAGCCACAATGAGCAGTTCTTC
j_call: TRBJ1-6; v_call: TRBV6-2/TRBV6-3; clone_size: NA; d_call: NA; cdr3_aa: CASTPVDILSPLHF; cdr3_nt: TGTGCCAGCACCCCGGTGGACATTTTATCACCCCTCCACTTT
j_call: TRBJ1-1; v_call: TRBV7-2; clone_size: NA; d_call: TRBD1; cdr3_aa: CASSLVGQGFMNTEAFF; cdr3_nt: TGTGCCAGCAGCTTAGTTGGACAGGGGTTCATGAACACTGAAGCTTTCTTT
j_call: TRBJ1-4; v_call: TRBV5-1; clone_size: NA; d_call: TRBD1; cdr3_aa: CASSTGVPNEKLFF; cdr3_nt: TGCGCCAGCAGCACAGGGGTCCCTAATGAAAAACTGTTTTTT
j_call: TRBJ2-7; v_call: TRBV4-3; clone_size: NA; d_call: NA; cdr3_aa: CASSQDRGRVAYEQYF; cdr3_nt: TGCGCCAGCAGCCAAGACCGAGGCAGGGTGGCCTACGAGCAGTACTTC
j_call: TRBJ2-2; v_call: TRBV29-1; clone_size: NA; d_call: NA; cdr3_aa: CSVPKTGGDTGELFF; cdr3_nt: TGCAGCGTCCCAAAGACGGGTGGAGACACCGGGGAGCTGTTTTTT
j_call: TRBJ2-1; v_call: TRBV3-1/TRBV3-2; clone_size: NA; d_call: NA; cdr3_aa: CASSQRMGLNNEQFF; cdr3_nt: TGTGCCAGCAGCCAGAGGATGGGACTGAACAATGAGCAGTTCTTC
j_call: TRBJ2-7; v_call: TRBV4-3; clone_size: NA; d_call: TRBD2; cdr3_aa: CASSPGLSGEQYF; cdr3_nt: TGCGCCAGCAGCCCGGGACTATCCGGGGAGCAGTACTTC
j_call: TRBJ2-7; v_call: TRBV7-2; clone_size: NA; d_call: TRBD1; cdr3_aa: CASSSGTGGLFSYEQYF; cdr3_nt: TGTGCCAGCAGCTCCGGGACAGGGGGCCTCTTCTCCTACGAGCAGTACTTC